The table lists the clone carrying this T cell receptor (beta chain) with many counts. This entry belongs to a study of regulatory T cells in long-lasting Graves disease. Looked up from germline, CDR1 is MNHEY and CDR2 is SMNVEV (reference sequence). The CDR3 runs 16 residues. V lost 6 bases, J lost 1 base, and 7 bases stayed unmatched. HTBI primers from iRepertoire and Arm-PCR of CDR3 regions yielded the TCR beta libraries. MiXCR was run by TCRdb on the multiplex PCR reads, yielding one entry per CDR3 protein. The sample lists more than 450,000 distinct CDR3 sequences, roughly 17% occurring once. Time point specified: newly diagnosed GD, antithyroid drugs for less than 3 months. Extracted RNA from PBMCs served as the source of the TCR library. These sequences were also reported in another study, on T cells in Graves' hyperthyroidism and ophthalmopathy.

The TCR was taken from a middle-aged man with Graves disease. The input for sequencing was peripheral blood mononuclear cells (PBMCs), taken at new diagnosis, from a patient treated with antithyroid drugs. The chain is built from TRBV27 and TRBJ2-3; 10 bases match TRBD2. In DNA, the CDR3 is TGTGCCAGCAGGAGCGGGAGGGCTTGGGGCACAGATACGCAGTATTTT. It yields the protein CASRSGRAWGTDTQYF.